Below, one TCR beta chain is given with its context. Antigen unknown. The sample's time point: pre-treatment sample, taken before nivolumab and TIL therapy. The immunoSEQ assay was v3. Data came from immunoSEQ multiplex PCR; TCRdb stores just in-frame clones and leaves some out. Counted here are tens of thousands of clones, under 75% occurring once; the ten biggest clones make up around 6.6%. Germline V gene sequence: CDR1 WNHNN, CDR2 SYGVQD (reference sequence). V was trimmed by 8 bases and J by 4 bases, leaving 17 bases between them. The CDR3 has 15 residues. This entry is derived from a study of TIL therapy for anti-PD-1-resistant metastatic lung cancer. Study at large: Median patient age was about 56, ranging about 35-80 years. Most patients had lung adenocarcinoma; several tumors were EGFR-mutant, two ALK-rearranged; half smoked currently or formerly.

Findings of the study overall: Treatment-naive, never-smoker and oncogene-addicted patients were overrepresented in this highly selected cohort.

This chain links TRBV10-1 with TRBJ2-2, with D perhaps TRBD1 (6 bases). This sample comprised blood, obtained at baseline. This clonotype was obtained from a person between 25 and 79 years old with non-small cell lung cancer. CDR3 residues: CASGDKTRITGELFF. The CDR3 DNA sequence: TGCGCCAGCGGGGACAAAACAAGGATCACCGGGGAGCTGTTTTTT.